This TCR beta chain was identified during a study of blood T cell repertoires in COVID-19. Study context: The cDNA or gDNA used as material had been derived from T cells, B-cell-depleted T cells, or PBMCs.

This clone was observed a single time. Authors' data handling: From reference gene primer amplification, estimates of nucleated cell counts were derived. Clones were sequenced by immunoSEQ multiplex PCR, and TCRdb holds only the in-frame ones, with some missing. V and J calls plus clone size are reproduced from that table; the DNA served to infer D and trimming. The sample lists under 300,000 clones; 65% to 90% were seen once. Trimming took off 3 bases at V and 3 bases at J, with 11 bases between the two ends. The length of the CDR3 is 13 residues. CDR1 and CDR2 (germline): GTSNPN, SVGIG (reference sequence).

Sequenced input: peripheral blood. This receptor was obtained from a human donor in a cohort sampled during active COVID-19. V usage is TRBV30 and J usage is TRBJ1-2; the D gene is possibly TRBD1 (6 bases). CDR3 sequence reads: CAWSTDSHYGYTF. DNA of the CDR3: TGTGCCTGGAGCACGGACAGCCACTATGGCTACACCTTC.